This TCR beta chain was sequenced in a study of a mutant IDH1 vaccine in newly diagnosed glioma. The wider study: Patients had eight vaccinations, in weeks 1, 3, 5, 7, 11, 15, 19 and 23.

General study results and limits: Pseudoprogression seemed unlinked to shifts in top peripheral T cell clonotypes.

Indicated time point: week 23, last vaccination. Doses consisted of 300 ug of mutant IDH1 20-mer peptide each, paired with topical imiquimod. Repertoires were generated with immunoSEQ multiplex PCR, while TCRdb's copy carries only in-frame clones and drops some. The sample lists tens of thousands of clones; more than 80% were seen once. About this clone itself: Its antigen is currently unknown.

The sequencing here drew on PBMCs, taken from a glioma patient whose treatment included an IDH1 peptide vaccine. The receptor was derived from a man in his forties with glioma.

CDR3 coding DNA: TGTGCCAGCAGCGCCCCGGGACTCGGCACAGATACGCAGTATTTT. It translates to CASSAPGLGTDTQYF. The genes are TRBV5-6 and TRBJ2-3; TRBD2 is a possible D gene (6 bases). The CDR3 runs 15 residues. Germline-derived CDR1 and CDR2 are SGHDT and YYEEEE. V shed 4 bases and J shed 1 base, with 13 bases lying between them.